Listed here are 25 T cell receptor beta chains from one sample, sequenced in a study of Ad26.COV2.S vaccination and SARS-CoV-2 variants. Noted treatment: around 19 received Ad26.COV2.S at low or high dose, single or two shots; roughly five received placebo; per-sample allocation not given. Sampling was performed 63 days after the first vaccine or placebo injection. Clones were sequenced by immunoSEQ multiplex PCR, and TCRdb holds only the in-frame ones, with some missing. The sample has about 680,000 clones; 80% to 90% are singletons. Specimen: peripheral blood, collected in a trial of Ad26.COV2.S vaccine versus placebo. Receptors were obtained from a person between 18 and 60 years old who received the Ad26.COV2.S COVID-19 vaccine or a placebo.

This clone is a singleton in its sample. The rearrangement uses TRBV7-9 and TRBJ2-2; D possibly corresponds to TRBD1 (6 bases). CDR1 and CDR2 (germline): SEHNR, FQNEAQ (reference sequence). The CDR3 has 15 amino acids. V shed 4 bases and J shed 4 bases, with 13 bases lying between them. The CDR3 protein is CASSSGHPTTGELFF. The CDR3 DNA reads TGTGCCAGCAGCTCGGGACACCCTACCACCGGGGAGCTGTTTTTT.

This rearrangement joins TRBV2 to TRBJ2-2; 8 bases match TRBD1. Germline CDR1 SNHLY, CDR2 FYNNEI. V shed 7 bases, J shed 4 bases, and the junction held 8 bases outside the gene matches. CDR3 length: 15 amino acids. In DNA, the CDR3 is TGTGCCAGCATAGGGCAGGGGGCGCCCACCGGGGAGCTGTTTTTT. Amino acids: CASIGQGAPTGELFF.

The V gene is TRBV2, the J gene TRBJ2-7, with D hard to call. The CDR3 loop spans 13 amino acids. Trimming stripped 2 bases from V and 6 bases from J, with 11 bases between. The germline V gene encodes CDR1 SNHLY and CDR2 FYNNEI. CDR3 residues: CASSELWGSEQYF. The CDR3 coding sequence is TGTGCCAGCAGTGAATTGTGGGGATCCGAGCAGTACTTC.

This clone turned up a few times. The chain employs TRBV3-1 (or the pseudogene TRBV3-2) and TRBJ2-1, with TRBD2 matching 12 bases. The junction had 6 bases not matched to a gene; V was cut back by 4 bases and J by 8 bases. This CDR3 is 15 amino acids long. Germline V gives CDR1 LGHDT, CDR2 YNNKEL (reference sequence). The CDR3: CASSPLAGGPDEQFF. CDR3 in DNA: TGTGCCAGCAGCCCTCTAGCGGGAGGGCCCGATGAGCAGTTCTTC.

The chain has TRBV10-1 and TRBJ2-1, with a tentative D call TRBD2 (6 bases). The V and J ends lost 11 bases and 4 bases respectively, with 12 bases between them. The germline V gene has CDR1 WNHNN and CDR2 SYGVQD (reference sequence). This CDR3 region has 12 residues. The CDR3 sequence is CAPGVTYNEQFF. The DNA for the CDR3 is TGCGCCCCGGGGGTGACGTACAATGAGCAGTTCTTC.

The chain carries TRBV11-2 and TRBJ2-7, with 9 bases fitting TRBD2. V dropped 6 bases and J dropped 13; count of bases not matched to a gene: 13. This CDR3 contains 13 residues. Germline CDR1 reads SGHAT; CDR2 reads FQNNGV. The CDR3 sequence: CASSFPWAGGRYF. Here the CDR3 DNA reads TGTGCCAGCAGTTTCCCCTGGGCGGGGGGGCGTTACTTC.

The chain carries TRBV3-1 (or the pseudogene TRBV3-2) and TRBJ2-3; D is perhaps TRBD2 (6 bases). Germline V gives CDR1 LGHDT, CDR2 YNNKEL (reference sequence). Trimming took off 1 base at V and 6 bases at J, with 11 bases between the two ends. The CDR3 loop spans 14 amino acids. CDR3 protein: CASSQVAGWDTQYF. The CDR3 nucleotides are TGTGCCAGCAGCCAAGTGGCGGGATGGGATACGCAGTATTTT.

In nucleotides, the CDR3 is TGTGCCAGCAGCTTGGGTCGGGGCGCGATCGGTGAAAAACTGTTTTTT. Residues: CASSLGRGAIGEKLFF. V usage is TRBV5-5 and J usage is TRBJ1-4, with D possibly matching TRBD1 (5 bases). The CDR3 has 16 amino acids. Germline CDR1 and CDR2: SGHKS and YYEKEE (reference sequence). V lost 0 bases and J 7 bases, leaving 16 bases between the germline ends. Full variable domain (outside the CDR3, taken from reference TRBV5-5 and TRBJ1-4): DAGVTQSPTHLIKTRGQQVTLRCSPISGHKSVSWYQQVLGQGPQFIFQYYEKEERGRGNFPDRFSARQFPNYSSELNVNALLLGDSALYLCASSLGRGAIGEKLFFGSGTQLSVL.

This chain links TRBV30 with TRBJ2-1; D is possibly TRBD2 (6 bases). Trimming took 4 bases from V and 8 from J, leaving 15 bases between them. Germline CDR1 and CDR2: GTSNPN and SVGIG (reference sequence). There are 13 residues in the CDR3. The CDR3 is CAWTEGPGDEQFF. CDR3 nucleotide sequence: TGTGCCTGGACGGAGGGCCCGGGGGATGAGCAGTTCTTC.

The V call is TRBV19, the J call TRBJ1-5; 8 nucleotides agree with TRBD1. Germline V gene sequence: CDR1 LNHDA, CDR2 SQIVND (reference sequence). V dropped 0 bases and J dropped 1; count of bases not matched to a gene: 11. This CDR3 region has 19 residues. The CDR3 DNA reads TGTGCCAGTAGTATAGAAGGCGGCAGGGGGCGACGGAGCAATCAGCCCCAGCATTTT. Its protein product is CASSIEGGRGRRSNQPQHF. The full variable domain, its missing parts supplied by reference TRBV19 and TRBJ1-5, is DGGITQSPKYLFRKEGQNVTLSCEQNLNHDAMYWYRQDPGQGLRLIYYSQIVNDFQKGDIAEGYSVSREKKESFPLTVTSAQKNPTAFYLCASSIEGGRGRRSNQPQHFGDGTRLSIL.

Only one count was recorded for this clone. The chain employs TRBV27 and TRBJ2-1; no definite D call. Trimming took 3 bases from V and 7 from J, leaving 7 bases between them. The CDR3 totals 12 residues. From germline, CDR1 is MNHEY and CDR2 SMNVEV (reference sequence). Here the CDR3 reads CASSLDGNEQFF. In nucleotides, the CDR3 is TGTGCCAGCAGTTTGGACGGGAATGAGCAGTTCTTC.

The V gene is TRBV2, the J gene TRBJ1-6; D is undetermined. CDR3 size: 15 residues. V was clipped by 1 base and J by 7 bases, with 11 bases between them. Per the germline V gene, CDR1 is SNHLY and CDR2 is FYNNEI. The CDR3 DNA reads TGTGCCAGCAGTGAAGTGGAGACGGTGAATTCACCCCTCCACTTT. Translating it yields CASSEVETVNSPLHF.

The chain couples TRBV24-1 to TRBJ2-2; D remains unclear. CDR3 size: 14 residues. V was clipped by 0 bases and J by 6 bases, with 7 bases between them. CDR1 is KGHDR and CDR2 is SFDVKD in the germline V gene. The CDR3, as DNA: TGTGCCACCAGTGATTTGCTAGGGTCCGGGGAGCTGTTTTTT. Translation: CATSDLLGSGELFF.

This sequence joins TRBV5-1 and TRBJ2-7; the match to TRBD1 covers 8 bases. Looked up from germline, CDR1 is SGHRS and CDR2 is YFSETQ. V dropped 0 bases and J dropped 2; count of bases not matched to a gene: 7. The CDR3 is 16 residues long. This chain's CDR3 is CASSLDLDRAAYEQYF. CDR3 nucleotides: TGCGCCAGCAGCTTGGATTTGGACAGGGCAGCCTACGAGCAGTACTTC.

This clone was observed a few times. The rearrangement links TRBV20-1 to TRBJ2-7; D is unresolved. Germline values: CDR1 DFQATT, CDR2 SNEGSKA (reference sequence). This CDR3 is 11 amino acids long. Trimming pared 3 bases from V and 4 bases from J, leaving 7 bases between. CDR3 sequence reads: CSASKGYEQYF. DNA of the CDR3: TGCAGTGCTAGTAAGGGTTACGAGCAGTACTTC.

This clone appeared a few times. This chain links TRBV4-2 with TRBJ1-4, with 9 bases matching TRBD1. CDR1 LGHNA and CDR2 YNFKEQ come from the germline V gene. The J segment lost 4 bases and the V segment lost 6 bases, leaving 3 bases of the junction unmatched. The CDR3 covers 14 residues. The CDR3 spells CASSSGQGNEKLFF. The DNA for the CDR3 is TGTGCCAGCAGTTCGGGACAGGGTAATGAAAAACTGTTTTTT.

The chain links TRBV9 to TRBJ2-7, with D unclear. The CDR3 has 14 amino acids. The germline V gene encodes CDR1 SGDLS and CDR2 YYNGEE. V lost 0 bases, J lost 3 bases, and 10 bases lay in between. CDR3 nucleotide sequence: TGTGCCAGCAGCGTAGGAGAATCTCTCTACGAGCAGTACTTC. It codes for CASSVGESLYEQYF.

This chain joins TRBV6-5 and TRBJ1-1, with 7 bases aligning to TRBD1. Germline CDR1 MNHEY, CDR2 SVGAGI. Trimming cost V 5 bases and J 1 base; bases outside gene matches: 7. The CDR3 loop spans 15 amino acids. The CDR3 nucleotides are TGTGCCAGCAGTAGCGACAGGGCGGGGAACACTGAAGCTTTCTTT. Protein: CASSSDRAGNTEAFF.

V gene TRBV10-3 combines with J gene TRBJ2-5; TRBD2 aligns across 7 bases. CDR1 and CDR2 (germline): ENHRY, SYGVKD. Trimming removed 6 bases from V and 3 bases from J; junction bases left unmatched: 7. CDR3 size: 14 residues. CDR3 DNA: TGTGCCATCAGGGACGGGACTAAAGAAGAGACCCAGTACTTC. Protein sequence: CAIRDGTKEETQYF.

The chain has TRBV4-2 and TRBJ2-2; D assignment may be TRBD1 or TRBD2 (6 bases each). Germline V gene sequence: CDR1 LGHNA, CDR2 YNFKEQ. There are 18 residues in the CDR3. Trimming stripped 0 bases from V and 1 base from J, with 15 bases between. The CDR3 spells CASSQDMTGGGNTGELFF. CDR3 DNA: TGTGCCAGCAGCCAAGATATGACCGGAGGGGGGAACACCGGGGAGCTGTTTTTT.

The chain couples TRBV15 to TRBJ1-2, with unresolved D. V lost 1 base and J lost 4, with 13 bases in between. Germline V gene sequence: CDR1 LNHNV, CDR2 YYDKDF (reference sequence). The CDR3 sequence is 15 residues long. The CDR3 DNA reads as TGTGCCACCAGCAGAGGCCTCGGGGAGGGCTATGGCTACACCTTC. Protein sequence: CATSRGLGEGYGYTF. The complete variable domain, with remaining parts taken from reference TRBV15 and TRBJ1-2, reads DAMVIQNPRYQVTQFGKPVTLSCSQTLNHNVMYWYQQKSSQAPKLLFHYYDKDFNNEADTPDNFQSRRPNTSFCFLDIRSPGLGDTAMYLCATSRGLGEGYGYTFGSGTRLTVV.

The chain employs TRBV5-4 and TRBJ2-5; D tentatively fits TRBD1 or TRBD2 (5 bases each). V lost 3 bases, J lost 3 bases, and 12 bases lay in between. The CDR3 is 14 residues long. Germline V lookup: CDR1 SGHNT, CDR2 YYREEE (reference sequence). CDR3 loop: CASSSLGGEETQYF. CDR3 nucleotide sequence: TGTGCCAGCAGCTCCCTTGGGGGAGAAGAGACCCAGTACTTC.

The V call is TRBV19, the J call TRBJ1-5; 10 positions match TRBD1. The J segment lost 5 bases and the V segment lost 6 bases, leaving 16 bases of the junction unmatched. CDR1 and CDR2 from the germline V gene are LNHDA and SQIVND (reference sequence). This CDR3 comprises 18 residues. CDR3 sequence (DNA): TGTGCCAGTAGCAAGACCCACCGGGACAGGGGAATTCATCAGCCCCAGCATTTT. Its protein product is CASSKTHRDRGIHQPQHF.

The rearrangement uses TRBV7-2 and TRBJ2-3, with 7 bases aligning to TRBD1. The CDR3 has 18 amino acids. CDR1 and CDR2 (germline): SGHTA, FQGNSA. Trimming removed 5 bases from V and 0 bases from J; junction bases left unmatched: 14. The CDR3 DNA follows: TGTGCCAGCAGCAGGCAAGGGGGCGATTTATCTAGCACAGATACGCAGTATTTT. Translating gives CASSRQGGDLSSTDTQYF.

V usage is TRBV14 and J usage is TRBJ2-7; 7 nucleotides agree with TRBD1. Germline V gene lookup returns CDR1 SGHDN and CDR2 FVKESK. Trimming cost V 4 bases and J 0 bases; bases outside gene matches: 3. This CDR3 has 14 amino acids. The CDR3 bases are TGTGCCAGCAGCCGGGACAGCCTCTCCTACGAGCAGTACTTC. Amino acid sequence: CASSRDSLSYEQYF.